The rows below give T cell receptor beta chains drawn from one sample of a study of blood T cell repertoires in COVID-19. Sequencing used immunoSEQ multiplex PCR; TCRdb keeps in-frame clones, though not all of them. The sample shows tens of thousands of clones, 91% of them seen only once. The sequenced sample was peripheral blood. Receptors were obtained from a human donor with active COVID-19. The donor label of this sample is uncertain. Each CDR3 is given with its conserved first and last residue. A D gene is named only where the DNA matches it firmly. For some rows the clone size is stated as once, few or many, or as a class when expanded; others skip it.

clone size	D gene	V gene	J gene	CDR3 DNA	CDR3 protein
once	.	TRBV27	TRBJ1-6	TGTGCCAGCAGCCTACATAAGGAGGGGTGGAATTCACCCCTCCACTTT	CASSLHKEGWNSPLHF
.	TRBD1	TRBV9	TRBJ1-2	TGTGCCAGCAGCGCGGACAGGGGAGACTATGGCTACACCTTC	CASSADRGDYGYTF
.	.	TRBV29-1	TRBJ2-3	TGCAGCGTTGTAACACCTCCTCAGGGAGATACGCAGTATTTT	CSVVTPPQGDTQYF
.	TRBD2	TRBV6-5	TRBJ2-3	TGTGCCAGCATGCCCAGGCGGGGGGGACCAGATACGCAGTATTTT	CASMPRRGGPDTQYF
.	.	TRBV7-8	TRBJ1-5	TGTGCCAGCAGCTCCTACAGGGCATCAAGTAATCAGCCCCAGCATTTT	CASSSYRASSNQPQHF
.	.	TRBV11-2	TRBJ1-2	TGTGCCAGCAGCAGCCAGGACAGCTTTTTATATGGCTACACCTTC	CASSSQDSFLYGYTF
.	.	TRBV5-1	TRBJ2-1	TGCGCCAGCAGCTTGGTCGCCAGGGACAATGAGCAGTTCTTC	CASSLVARDNEQFF
.	TRBD1	TRBV4-3	TRBJ1-6	TGCGCCAGCAGCCAAGATGTAGGGGGCAATTCACCCCTCCACTTT	CASSQDVGGNSPLHF
.	TRBD1	TRBV9	TRBJ2-3	TGTGCCAGCAGCTCGGGACAGGGATCCACAGATACGCAGTATTTT	CASSSGQGSTDTQYF
.	.	TRBV6-2/TRBV6-3	TRBJ1-4	TGTGCCAGCAGTTACCGGGATAATGAAAAACTGTTTTTT	CASSYRDNEKLFF
.	.	TRBV7-2	TRBJ2-7	TGTGCCAGCAGCTCTCCCTTTGACTTCTCCTACGAGCAGTACTTC	CASSSPFDFSYEQYF
.	TRBD2	TRBV10-3	TRBJ2-3	TGTGCCATCAGACCTAGCGGGGAAGTTTATACGCAGTATTTT	CAIRPSGEVYTQYF
.	.	TRBV2	TRBJ1-6	TGTGCCAGCACAGTGATCTATAATTCACCCCTCCACTTT	CASTVIYNSPLHF
once	TRBD1	TRBV5-5	TRBJ2-7	TGTGCCAGCAGCTTGGGACAGGGGTCCGACGAGCAGTACTTC	CASSLGQGSDEQYF
once	TRBD2	TRBV19	TRBJ2-5	TGTGCCAGTAGAAAGGGCGGGGGTCTTACTCAGACCCAGTACTTC	CASRKGGGLTQTQYF
.	.	TRBV24-1	TRBJ1-1	TGTGCCACCAGTGATTCAGGGTACCCTGAAGCTTTCTTT	CATSDSGYPEAFF
.	TRBD1	TRBV4-1	TRBJ1-5	TGCGCCAGCAGCCAGATCTCACTACAGGGGGCTGAGCAGCCCCAGCATTTT	CASSQISLQGAEQPQHF
.	TRBD1	TRBV13	TRBJ1-2	TGTGCCAGCACCTTCGGGAGACAGGGGTTAATAACGAATGGCTACACCTTC	CASTFGRQGLITNGYTF
.	TRBD2	TRBV9	TRBJ2-5	TGTGCCAGCAGCGAGGCGGGGGGCTGGGAGACCCAGTACTTC	CASSEAGGWETQYF
.	TRBD1	TRBV3-1/TRBV3-2	TRBJ2-5	TGTGCCAGCAGCCACCGGGACAGCCAAGAGACCCAGTACTTC	CASSHRDSQETQYF
.	.	TRBV7-2	TRBJ2-7	TGTGCCAGCAGCTTATTCGGGAACGGCGAGCAGTACTTC	CASSLFGNGEQYF
.	TRBD2	TRBV9	TRBJ2-3	TGTGCCAGCAGAGCGGGACTAGCGGTTACAGATACGCAGTATTTT	CASRAGLAVTDTQYF
.	.	TRBV28	TRBJ1-1	TGTGCCAGCACAATCCCTAAAGTCGGGTTCGGGGAAGCTTTCTTT	CASTIPKVGFGEAFF
.	.	TRBV13	TRBJ1-2	TGTGCCAGCAGCTTGATCCGGGGGTCAGGACCATATGGCTACACCTTC	CASSLIRGSGPYGYTF
.	TRBD2	TRBV7-6	TRBJ2-7	TGTGCCAGCAGCTTAGGCGGTAGCGGGGGGAACTACGAGCAGTACTTC	CASSLGGSGGNYEQYF
.	.	TRBV6-6	TRBJ2-7	TGTGCCAGCAGTTTATTATACGAGCAGTACTTC	CASSLLYEQYF
.	.	TRBV10-3	TRBJ1-4	TGTGCCATCGGACCAGGGCGTGAAAAACTGTTTTTT	CAIGPGREKLFF
once	TRBD1	TRBV6-6	TRBJ1-6	TGTGCCAGCAGTTACTCGGGGACAGGGGGTTCACCCCTCCACTTT	CASSYSGTGGSPLHF
.	TRBD1	TRBV12-3/TRBV12-4	TRBJ2-7	TGTGCCAGCACCATACGACAGGGGTACGAGCAGTACTTC	CASTIRQGYEQYF
.	.	TRBV7-8	TRBJ1-2	TGTGCCAGCAGCTTAGATCGGGGGGCGAGCTATGGCTACACCTTC	CASSLDRGASYGYTF
once	.	TRBV6-5	TRBJ1-5	TGTGCCAGCAGTACCGGACTGAGTTCCTATCAGCCCCAGCATTTT	CASSTGLSSYQPQHF
.	TRBD1	TRBV5-8	TRBJ2-7	TGTGCCAGCAGCACCCGACAGGGGGCCTACGAGCAGTACTTC	CASSTRQGAYEQYF